Shown below are 8 T cell receptor beta chains from a single sample sequenced in a study of radiotherapy plus CTLA-4 blockade in lung cancer. This table comes from immunoSEQ multiplex PCR, and its TCRdb copy is limited to in-frame clones, with some not included. This table holds over 85,000 clones, roughly 85% found once. This material consisted of peripheral blood, taken from a patient treated with radiotherapy plus ipilimumab. The source of these receptors is a human donor with non-small cell lung cancer that progressed on radiotherapy plus ipilimumab.

This chain joins TRBV5-4 and TRBJ2-2, with D maybe TRBD1 (5 bases). CDR1 is SGHNT and CDR2 is YYREEE in the germline V gene (reference sequence). V shed 2 bases and J shed 6 bases, with 11 bases lying between them. The CDR3 consists of 14 residues. Written as DNA, the CDR3 is TGTGCCAGCAGCTTAGACCAGGGTTCCGGGGAGCTGTTTTTT. Translated: CASSLDQGSGELFF. Using reference TRBV5-4 and TRBJ2-2 for the parts outside the CDR3, the full variable domain is ETGVTQSPTHLIKTRGQQVTLRCSSQSGHNTVSWYQQALGQGPQFIFQYYREEENGRGNFPPRFSGLQFPNYSSELNVNALELDDSALYLCASSLDQGSGELFFGEGSRLTVL.

CDR3 protein: CASSRDSYNEQFF. The DNA of the CDR3 is TGTGCCAGCAGCCGGGACAGCTACAATGAGCAGTTCTTC. This chain uses TRBV6-6 with TRBJ2-1, with 7 nucleotides matching TRBD1. The length of the CDR3 is 13 residues. V dropped 6 bases and J dropped 3; count of bases not matched to a gene: 2. CDR1 MNHNY and CDR2 SVGAGI come from the germline V gene (reference sequence).

This rearrangement joins TRBV4-1 to TRBJ1-2; tentative D call: TRBD1 (5 bases). Germline V CDR1 and CDR2: MGHRA, YSYEKL. This CDR3 has 15 residues. V lost 2 bases and J 1 base, leaving 11 bases between the germline ends. The CDR3 here is CASSQQGASNYGYTF. For the CDR3, the DNA is TGCGCCAGCAGCCAACAGGGAGCTAGTAACTATGGCTACACCTTC.

In regard to this clone: At one of its ends the junction is not consistent with the germline gene, which may arise from a read error. The chain recombines TRBV5-1 with TRBJ1-5; D remains ambiguous. The CDR3 is 13 residues long. CDR1 is SGHRS, CDR2 YFSETQ, per germline. This CDR3 reads CASSLGDDQPQHF. For the CDR3, the DNA is TGCGCCAGCAGTTTGGGTGACGATCAGCCCCAGCATTTT. The whole variable domain, filled in from reference TRBV5-1 and TRBJ1-5, reads KAGVTQTPRYLIKTRGQQVTLSCSPISGHRSVSWYQQTPGQGLQFLFEYFSETQRNKGNFPGRFSGRQFSNSRSEMNVSTLELGDSALYLCASSLGDDQPQHFGDGTRLSIL.

The chain couples TRBV2 to TRBJ2-1; 9 bases line up with TRBD2. The ends lost 7 bases at V and 3 bases at J; junction bases unmatched: 13. Germline CDR1 reads SNHLY; CDR2 reads FYNNEI. The length of the CDR3 is 17 residues. In DNA form, the CDR3 reads TGTGCCAGCAAGAGTACTCTAGCGGGGATAAACTACAATGAGCAGTTCTTC. Residues: CASKSTLAGINYNEQFF.

The J gene is TRBJ2-5, the V gene TRBV9, with 9 bases aligning to TRBD1. Per the germline V gene, CDR1 is SGDLS and CDR2 is YYNGEE. CDR3 size: 14 residues. The V segment lost 0 bases and the J segment 3 bases; nucleotides outside the gene matches: 0. The CDR3 reads CASSVGQGEETQYF. The CDR3 bases are TGTGCCAGCAGCGTAGGACAGGGGGAAGAGACCCAGTACTTC.

The rearrangement joins TRBV4-2 to TRBJ2-5; 8 bases agree with TRBD1. Judging by the DNA end, TRBJ2-7 fits better; the J call may be wrong. This CDR3 is built from 15 residues. The germline CDR1 and CDR2 sequences are LGHNA and YNFKEQ. The CDR3 spells CASSQEYRGNYEQYF. In DNA, the CDR3 is TGTGCCAGCAGCCAAGAGTACAGGGGGAACTACGAGCAGTACTTC.

The chain joins TRBV15 to TRBJ2-7; 9 bases line up with TRBD1. Germline values: CDR1 LNHNV, CDR2 YYDKDF (reference sequence). The CDR3 extends over 15 amino acids. V gave up 3 bases and J gave up 3 bases; unmatched junction bases: 6. This CDR3 reads CATSSQRGQGYEQYF. CDR3 coding DNA: TGTGCCACCAGCAGTCAAAGGGGACAGGGCTACGAGCAGTACTTC.